This TCR beta chain was retrieved from a study of breast tumors, draining lymph nodes, adjacent tissues. General study findings and limits: Tumor T cell lymph node origin was a supported hypothesis, not proven. The data were judged consistent with most tumor T cells coming from lymph node and expanding in tumor. Tumor repertoires ranked between lymph nodes and nontumor tissue in diversity, with V and J gene preferences.

The germline V and J ends were trimmed by 4 bases and 3 bases, with 11 bases remaining between them. The CDR3 spans 14 residues. Germline V gene lookup returns CDR1 SGHTS and CDR2 YDEGEE. Each CDR3 protein gets one entry after TCRdb re-called the multiplex PCR reads with MiXCR. Among approximately 230,000 distinct CDR3 sequences listed, 30% to 35% were seen once. This clonotype was observed many times. The antigen is not known. Breast cancer patients provided tissue from their axillary draining lymph nodes. This clonotype originated in a female donor with breast cancer. Some clones in this sample may be carry-over from other donors' samples. Sequencing was performed on axillary lymph node tissue. The V and J genes are TRBV5-8 and TRBJ1-3; D may be TRBD1 (5 bases). This CDR3 is CASSLDSLGNTIYF. The CDR3 DNA follows: TGTGCCAGCAGCCTCGACAGCCTTGGAAACACCATATATTTT.